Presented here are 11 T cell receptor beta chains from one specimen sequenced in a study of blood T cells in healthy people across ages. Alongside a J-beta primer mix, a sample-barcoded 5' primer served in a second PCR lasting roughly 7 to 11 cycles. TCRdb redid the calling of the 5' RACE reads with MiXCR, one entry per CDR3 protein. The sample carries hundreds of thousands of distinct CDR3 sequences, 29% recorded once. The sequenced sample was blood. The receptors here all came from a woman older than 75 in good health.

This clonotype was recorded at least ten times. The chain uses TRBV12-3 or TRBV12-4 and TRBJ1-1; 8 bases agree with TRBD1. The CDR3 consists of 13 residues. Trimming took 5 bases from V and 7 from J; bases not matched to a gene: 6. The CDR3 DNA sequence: TGTGCCAGCAGTCTCTGGACAGGGAGTGAAGCTTTCTTT. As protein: CASSLWTGSEAFF.

This CDR3 reads CASSEGSTTEAFF. The CDR3 coding sequence is TGTGCCAGCAGCGAAGGTTCCACCACTGAAGCTTTCTTT. This sequence joins TRBV7-9 and TRBJ1-1; D is ambiguous. This CDR3 contains 13 residues. The V gene's germline CDR1 is SEHNR and CDR2 FQNEAQ (reference sequence). Trimming took 5 bases from V and 4 from J, leaving 11 bases between them.

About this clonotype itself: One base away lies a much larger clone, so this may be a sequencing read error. CDR3 in amino acids: CASSVVLTSDRDEQYF. CDR3 DNA sequence: TGTGCCAGCAGCGTAGTCTTAACTAGCGATCGGGATGAGCAGTACTTC. V usage is TRBV9 and J usage is TRBJ2-1; 7 bases match TRBD2. The J call may be in error: the DNA end matches TRBJ2-7 better. The germline gives CDR1 SGDLS, CDR2 YYNGEE. This CDR3 has 16 amino acids.

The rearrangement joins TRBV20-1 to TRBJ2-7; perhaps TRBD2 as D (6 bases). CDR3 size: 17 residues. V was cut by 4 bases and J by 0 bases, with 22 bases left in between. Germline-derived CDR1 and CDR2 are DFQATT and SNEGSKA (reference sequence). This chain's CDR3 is CSATEGPVYLSSYEQYF. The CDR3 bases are TGCAGTGCTACGGAGGGACCGGTGTACCTGAGCTCCTACGAGCAGTACTTC.

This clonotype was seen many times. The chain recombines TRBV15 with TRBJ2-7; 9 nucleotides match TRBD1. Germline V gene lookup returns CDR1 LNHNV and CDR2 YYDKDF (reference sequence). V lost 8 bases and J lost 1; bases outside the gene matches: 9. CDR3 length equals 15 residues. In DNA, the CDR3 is TGTGCCACCTCTCCGGGACAGGGCTGGTCCTACGAGCAGTACTTC. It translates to CATSPGQGWSYEQYF.

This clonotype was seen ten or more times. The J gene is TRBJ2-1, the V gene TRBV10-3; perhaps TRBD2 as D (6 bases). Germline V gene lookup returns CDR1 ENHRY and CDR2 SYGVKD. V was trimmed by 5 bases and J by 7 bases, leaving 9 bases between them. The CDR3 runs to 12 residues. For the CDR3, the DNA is TGTGCCATCAGTCCAGCGGGTAATGAGCAGTTCTTC. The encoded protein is CAISPAGNEQFF.

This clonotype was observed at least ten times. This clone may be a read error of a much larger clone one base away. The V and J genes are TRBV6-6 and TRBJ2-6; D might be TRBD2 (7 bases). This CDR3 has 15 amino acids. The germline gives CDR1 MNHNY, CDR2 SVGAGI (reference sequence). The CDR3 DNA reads TGTGCCAGCACCACGGGGGGCTCTGGGGCCAACGTCCGGACTTTC. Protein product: CASTTGGSGANVRTF.

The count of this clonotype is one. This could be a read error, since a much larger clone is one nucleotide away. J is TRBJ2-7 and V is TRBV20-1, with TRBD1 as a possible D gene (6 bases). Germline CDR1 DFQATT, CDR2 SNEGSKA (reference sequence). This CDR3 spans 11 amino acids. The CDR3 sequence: CRAQGNYEQYF. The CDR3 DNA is TGCAGGGCACAGGGAAACTACGAGCAGTACTTC.

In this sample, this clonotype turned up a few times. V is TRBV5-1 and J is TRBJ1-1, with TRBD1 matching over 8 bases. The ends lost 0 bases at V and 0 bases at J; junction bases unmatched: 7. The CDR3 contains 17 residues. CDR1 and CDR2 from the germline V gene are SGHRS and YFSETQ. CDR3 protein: CASSLATGGAMNTEAFF. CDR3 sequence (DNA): TGCGCCAGCAGCTTGGCCACAGGGGGTGCCATGAACACTGAAGCTTTCTTT.

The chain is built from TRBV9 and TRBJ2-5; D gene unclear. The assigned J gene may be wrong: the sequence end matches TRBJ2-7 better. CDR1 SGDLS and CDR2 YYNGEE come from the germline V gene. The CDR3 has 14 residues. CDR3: CASSVRAQAYEQYF. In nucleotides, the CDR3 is TGTGCCAGCAGCGTCCGGGCCCAGGCCTACGAGCAGTACTTC.

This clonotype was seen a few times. This chain's CDR3 is CASSLDFGSGGAIEQFF. The CDR3 region has the DNA TGTGCCAGCAGCTTAGATTTCGGTAGCGGGGGGGCCATTGAGCAGTTCTTC. The V call is TRBV11-3, the J call TRBJ2-1, with 11 bases lining up with TRBD2. The CDR3 loop spans 17 amino acids. In germline, CDR1 is SGHNT, CDR2 YENEEA. The V and J ends lost 0 bases and 9 bases, in that order; junction bases with no gene match: 10.